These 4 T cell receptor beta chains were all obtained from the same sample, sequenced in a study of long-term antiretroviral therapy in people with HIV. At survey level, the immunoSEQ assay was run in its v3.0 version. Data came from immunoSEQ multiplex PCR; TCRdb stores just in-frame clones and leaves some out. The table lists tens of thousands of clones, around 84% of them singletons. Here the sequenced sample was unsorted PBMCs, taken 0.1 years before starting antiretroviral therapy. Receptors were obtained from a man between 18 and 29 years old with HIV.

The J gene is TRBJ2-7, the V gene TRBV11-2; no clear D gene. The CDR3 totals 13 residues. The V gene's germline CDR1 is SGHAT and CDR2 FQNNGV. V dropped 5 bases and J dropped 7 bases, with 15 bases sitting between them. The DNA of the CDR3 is TGTGCCAGCAGCCCGGTGGAGCCGACAGAGCAGTACTTC. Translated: CASSPVEPTEQYF.

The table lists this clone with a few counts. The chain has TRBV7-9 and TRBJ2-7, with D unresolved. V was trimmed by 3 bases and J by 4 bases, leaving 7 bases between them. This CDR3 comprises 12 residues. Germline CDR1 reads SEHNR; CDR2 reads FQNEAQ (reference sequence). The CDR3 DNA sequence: TGTGCCAGCAGCTTGACGATGTACGAGCAGTACTTC. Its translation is CASSLTMYEQYF.

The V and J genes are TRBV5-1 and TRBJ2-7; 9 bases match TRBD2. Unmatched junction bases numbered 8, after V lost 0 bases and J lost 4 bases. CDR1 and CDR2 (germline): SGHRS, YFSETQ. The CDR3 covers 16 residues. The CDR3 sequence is CASSLDGSGRVYEQYF. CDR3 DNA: TGCGCCAGCAGCTTGGATGGTAGCGGGAGAGTTTACGAGCAGTACTTC.

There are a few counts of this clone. The CDR3 coding sequence is TGTGCCAGTAGTATATCGACAGGGGACACAGATACGCAGTATTTT. It translates to CASSISTGDTDTQYF. The chain links TRBV19 to TRBJ2-3, with 8 bases that match TRBD1. The germline V gene has CDR1 LNHDA and CDR2 SQIVND (reference sequence). The CDR3 spans 15 residues. V gave up 2 bases and J gave up 2 bases; unmatched junction bases: 3.